The 18 T cell receptor beta chains reported below all come from one sample, sequenced in a study of control samples from healthy donors and cancer patients. Generated by immunoSEQ multiplex PCR, the TCRdb table keeps only in-frame clones and is missing some. The sample lists 150,000 to 200,000 clones; 75% to 95% were seen once. Sequences were obtained from blood. These receptors all stem from a woman in her twenties or thirties in good health.

The rearrangement uses TRBV2 and TRBJ1-6; 10 positions agree with TRBD1. CDR3 size: 14 residues. Trimming cost V 6 bases and J 10 bases; bases outside gene matches: 6. Germline CDR1 reads SNHLY; CDR2 reads FYNNEI. The CDR3 region has the DNA TGTGCCAGCAGGGGACAGGGGCGGGTGTCACCCCTCCACTTT. Translation gives CASRGQGRVSPLHF.

The rearrangement uses TRBV28 and TRBJ2-1, with 9 nucleotides matching TRBD2. This CDR3 is 14 amino acids long. Germline assignment: CDR1 MDHEN and CDR2 SYDVKM. Germline trimming cut 6 bases from V and 7 bases from J; bases unmatched to any gene: 7. For the CDR3, the DNA is TGTGCCAGCAGAACGGCGGGAGGGAGTAATGAGCAGTTCTTC. Amino acids: CASRTAGGSNEQFF.

Of note for this clone: The sample holds other DNA sequences that translate to the same CDR3. The chain employs TRBV25-1 and TRBJ1-3; unclear D gene. Germline V gene sequence: CDR1 MGHDK, CDR2 SYGVNS. V lost 1 base, J lost 2 bases, and 6 bases lay in between. The CDR3 consists of 14 residues. The CDR3 reads CASSESGTGNTIYF. CDR3 DNA: TGTGCCAGCAGTGAATCGGGTACTGGAAACACCATATATTTT.

The V and J genes are TRBV29-1 and TRBJ2-1; 7 nucleotides agree with TRBD1. V dropped 4 bases and J dropped 3; count of bases not matched to a gene: 6. The CDR3 length is 14 residues. Germline CDR1 SQVTM, CDR2 ANQGSEA. Here the CDR3 reads CSVVDRVHYNEQFF. The DNA for the CDR3 is TGCAGCGTTGTCGACAGGGTACACTACAATGAGCAGTTCTTC.

The chain is built from TRBV7-2 and TRBJ2-1, with TRBD2 matching over 11 bases. V lost 0 bases and J lost 8; bases outside the gene matches: 12. Germline V lookup: CDR1 SGHTA, CDR2 FQGNSA. The CDR3 loop spans 18 amino acids. The CDR3 DNA follows: TGTGCCAGCAGCTTAGCCCCGACTAGCGGGGACCCCCTGGATGAGCAGTTCTTC. The encoded protein is CASSLAPTSGDPLDEQFF.

The chain has TRBV20-1 and TRBJ1-4; the D gene is possibly TRBD1 (5 bases). Germline CDR1 reads DFQATT; CDR2 reads SNEGSKA (reference sequence). V dropped 3 bases and J dropped 8 bases, with 13 bases sitting between them. The CDR3 consists of 13 residues. CDR3 sequence reads: CSASRGVREKLFF. Here the CDR3 DNA reads TGCAGTGCTAGTCGGGGGGTTCGGGAAAAACTGTTTTTT.

This chain uses TRBV11-3 with TRBJ1-2, with D perhaps matching TRBD1 (5 bases). The CDR3 has 12 residues. V was pared by 0 bases and J by 9 bases, with 8 bases between. The germline V gene encodes CDR1 SGHNT and CDR2 YENEEA. The CDR3 region has the DNA TGTGCCAGCAGCTTAGAAGGGACTCGCTACACCTTC. Translated, it gives CASSLEGTRYTF. The full variable domain, with the rest looked up from reference TRBV11-3 and TRBJ1-2, is EAGVVQSPRYKIIEKKQPVAFWCNPISGHNTLYWYLQNLGQGPELLIRYENEEAVDDSQLPKDRFSAERLKGVDSTLKIQPAELGDSAVYLCASSLEGTRYTFGSGTRLTVV.

This rearrangement joins TRBV19 to TRBJ1-5; possible D gene TRBD1, 6 bases. The CDR3 totals 15 residues. Germline loops: CDR1 LNHDA, CDR2 SQIVND (reference sequence). V lost 5 bases and J 3 bases, leaving 14 bases between the germline ends. This chain's CDR3 is CASSPSQGFNQPQHF. DNA for the CDR3: TGTGCCAGTAGTCCCTCACAGGGATTCAATCAGCCCCAGCATTTT.

This clone is a singleton in its sample. J is TRBJ1-2 and V is TRBV12-3 or TRBV12-4; weak D call: TRBD1 (6 bases). V was trimmed by 4 bases and J by 5 bases, leaving 8 bases between them. The CDR3 covers 12 residues. The CDR3 nucleotides read TGTGCCAGCAGTTGGACAGCTTATGGCTACACCTTC. Its protein is CASSWTAYGYTF.

The chain is built from TRBV6-5 and TRBJ2-7; D remains ambiguous. The CDR3 covers 14 residues. Germline CDR1 and CDR2: MNHEY and SVGAGI. V was cut by 2 bases and J by 1 base, with 9 bases left in between. The chain's CDR3 is CASSYRTNSYEQYF. In nucleotides, the CDR3 is TGTGCCAGCAGTTACAGGACCAATTCCTACGAGCAGTACTTC.

The V call is TRBV7-3, the J call TRBJ2-3, with 11 bases that match TRBD1. The germline V gene encodes CDR1 SGHTA and CDR2 FQGTGA. This CDR3 spans 16 amino acids. Trimming cost V 1 base and J 4 bases; bases outside gene matches: 4. The CDR3 coding sequence is TGTGCCAGCAGCTTAAGGGGACAGGGGGTCCCAGATACGCAGTATTTT. This gives the protein CASSLRGQGVPDTQYF.

This clone has only one observation. The chain couples TRBV21-1 to TRBJ2-2; TRBD1, the D gene given by the table, was not confirmed from the DNA. TRBV21-1 is a pseudogene locus. The CDR3 length is 12 residues. The CDR3 loop is CAILTGGRELFF. The CDR3 DNA follows: TGTGCCATCCTAACAGGGGGGAGGGAGCTGTTTTTT.

This clone was counted a single time. The V and J genes are TRBV11-3 and TRBJ1-1, with a possible D match to TRBD1 (5 bases). The CDR3 contains 13 residues. Per germline, CDR1 SGHNT and CDR2 YENEEA. Trimming took 3 bases from V and 1 from J, leaving 6 bases between them. In DNA, the CDR3 is TGTGCCAGCAGCTTTGGGGGGAACACTGAAGCTTTCTTT. Its protein product is CASSFGGNTEAFF.

The chain combines TRBV5-6 with TRBJ2-7; D is perhaps TRBD1 (6 bases). The ends were cut back, 1 base at V and 0 bases at J, with 8 bases in the middle. CDR3 length: 14 amino acids. Germline V gene data show CDR1 as SGHDT and CDR2 as YYEEEE. The CDR3, as DNA: TGTGCCAGCAGCTTGACAGGGAGCTCCTACGAGCAGTACTTC. Encoded protein: CASSLTGSSYEQYF.

This sequence joins TRBV18 and TRBJ1-3; 10 nucleotides line up with TRBD1. J lost 0 bases, V lost 5 bases, and 7 bases had no gene match. The CDR3 has 17 amino acids. Germline V gene data show CDR1 as KGHSH and CDR2 as LQKENI. For the CDR3, the DNA is TGTGCCAGCTCAGCCGGGACAGGGGCCCGCTCTGGAAACACCATATATTTT. Protein sequence: CASSAGTGARSGNTIYF.

The rearrangement joins TRBV28 to TRBJ2-7, with D unclear. V was shortened by 5 bases and J by 3 bases, with 11 bases between the two germline ends. Germline V gene data show CDR1 as MDHEN and CDR2 as SYDVKM. CDR3 length: 13 amino acids. The CDR3 region is CASSTKLGYEQYF. Written as DNA, the CDR3 is TGTGCCAGCAGTACCAAGCTAGGCTACGAGCAGTACTTC.

The chain is built from TRBV7-9 and TRBJ2-7; D gene uncertain. Trimming left V 1 base short and J 0 bases short, with 10 bases between. CDR3 length: 15 residues. CDR1 and CDR2 from the germline V gene are SEHNR and FQNEAQ (reference sequence). The CDR3 DNA reads as TGTGCCAGCAGCTTAGTCGGACGGAACTCCTACGAGCAGTACTTC. Translating gives CASSLVGRNSYEQYF.

CDR3 residues: CASSGARVRSGNTIYF. The CDR3 DNA follows: TGTGCCAGCAGCGGGGCTCGGGTGCGCTCTGGAAACACCATATATTTT. This chain links TRBV9 with TRBJ1-3, with unresolved D. Germline lookup yields CDR1 SGDLS and CDR2 YYNGEE. This CDR3 comprises 16 residues. With 3 bases removed from V and 0 bases from J, the gap between germline ends came to 13 bases.